This T cell receptor beta chain came from a study of blood T cell repertoires in COVID-19. Looking at the study overall: Some COVID-19 samples were acute and others convalescent; all came from the United States, Italy and Spain. The analysed material was cDNA or gDNA that came from T cells, B-cell-depleted T cells, or PBMCs.

Germline V gene sequence: CDR1 SGHTS, CDR2 YDEGEE. This CDR3 spans 16 amino acids. Trimming stripped 1 base from V and 1 base from J, with 12 bases between. TCRdb keeps only in-frame clones here, not all; method: immunoSEQ multiplex PCR. Of around 60,000 clones listed, 65% to 90% are singletons. This TCR derives from an older woman with acute or convalescent COVID-19. V usage is TRBV5-8 and J usage is TRBJ1-3, with no clear D. The sample taken for sequencing was peripheral blood. As DNA, the CDR3 is TGTGCCAGCAGCTTGTCGGGGAGATGGTCTGGAAACACCATATATTTT. Its protein product is CASSLSGRWSGNTIYF.